This T cell receptor (beta chain) was found in a study of cytomegalovirus exposure and HLA in healthy donors. The length of the CDR3 is 16 residues. Trimming cost V 4 bases and J 5 bases; bases outside gene matches: 8. Germline CDR1 and CDR2: ENHRY and SYGVKD. The donors formed part of the roughly 120-subject validation cohort, distinct from the roughly 700-subject first cohort. With regard to this clone: What it recognizes is unknown.

Method: immunoSEQ multiplex PCR; TCRdb's copy keeps in-frame clones and lacks some. This table has 200,000 to 250,000 clones, around nine tenths appearing once. Overall study findings and caveats: Later, an analysis found that TCR clusters from the first cohort tended to co-occur in the roughly 120 validation repertoires.

Input material: PBMCs. The source is a young woman in good health and CMV-seropositive. V usage is TRBV10-3 and J usage is TRBJ2-2, with 9 nucleotides matching TRBD1. The CDR3 sequence: CAISGDREIETGELFF. Here the CDR3 DNA reads TGTGCCATCAGTGGGGACAGGGAGATAGAAACCGGGGAGCTGTTTTTT.